The rows below give T cell receptor beta chains drawn from one sample of a study of blood T cell repertoires in COVID-19. The assay was immunoSEQ multiplex PCR, and TCRdb's table has in-frame clones only and misses some. The sample records some 200,000 clones, 86% being singletons. Sequencing was performed on PBMCs or T cells enriched from blood (not recorded which). The receptors were gathered from a woman between 50 and 59 years old in a cohort exposed to, infected with or recovered from COVID-19 (not recorded which). Each CDR3 is given with its conserved first and last residue. A D gene is named only where the DNA matches it firmly. The listing skips clone size in some rows; elsewhere it reads once, few, many or a size class.

>NA|TRBV19|NA|13|TRBJ1-1
TGTGCCAGTAGCAAAGACAGAGACACTGAAGCTTTCTTT
CASSKDRDTEAFF
>TRBD2|TRBV28|NA|19|TRBJ2-1
TGTGCCAGCAGTTTTTTAGCGGGGGGCCCTTTTAGCTCCTACAATGAGCAGTTCTTC
CASSFLAGGPFSSYNEQFF
>NA|TRBV10-1|NA|15|TRBJ2-3
TGCGCCAGCAGTGAGGATGGGGTGGACATATCTACGCAGTATTTT
CASSEDGVDISTQYF
>NA|TRBV5-6|NA|17|TRBJ1-1
TGTGCCAGCAGCTTCTATGGAGCTCGGATGATGAACACTGAAGCTTTCTTT
CASSFYGARMMNTEAFF
>NA|TRBV4-3|NA|14|TRBJ1-3
TGCGCCAGCAGCCAAGCTCCCTCCGGAAACACCATATATTTT
CASSQAPSGNTIYF
>TRBD1|TRBV30|NA|15|TRBJ1-5
TGTGCCTGGAAACACCCCCGGGACAGAGATCAGCCCCAGCATTTT
CAWKHPRDRDQPQHF
>NA|TRBV15|NA|15|TRBJ2-7
TGTGCCACCAGCAGAGATCAGATAGGGAGGAGCGAGCAGTACTTC
CATSRDQIGRSEQYF
>NA|TRBV24-1|few|15|TRBJ1-2
TGTGCCACCAGTGATTTTGGGGACAACACCGGAGGCTACACCTTC
CATSDFGDNTGGYTF
>TRBD1|TRBV11-2|NA|15|TRBJ1-6
TGTGCCAGCAGCGCTAGTGACAGGGGGCATTCACCCCTCCACTTT
CASSASDRGHSPLHF
>NA|TRBV12-3/TRBV12-4|NA|13|TRBJ2-1
TGTGCCAGCAGTTCGGGATTGTCCTCTGAGCAGTTCTTC
CASSSGLSSEQFF
>NA|TRBV7-9|NA|14|TRBJ2-1
TGTGCCAGCAGAGTCGACGGGAACTACAATGAGCAGTTCTTC
CASRVDGNYNEQFF
>TRBD2|TRBV5-6|NA|16|TRBJ2-3
TGTGCCAGCAGCTTGGCCGGACTAGCGGGGGACGTTACGCAGTATTTT
CASSLAGLAGDVTQYF
>TRBD1|TRBV9|NA|20|TRBJ1-4
TGTGCCAGCAGCACTCCGAGGGACAGGTCCGCCCGCGCAACTAATGAAAAACTGTTTTTT
CASSTPRDRSARATNEKLFF
>NA|TRBV2|NA|13|TRBJ2-7
TGTGCCAGCAGTGTAACCGGGTCCTACGAGCAGTACTTC
CASSVTGSYEQYF
>TRBD1|TRBV7-8|once|15|TRBJ1-1
TGTGCCAGCAGCACCCATACAGGGGGAGGCACTGAAGCTTTCTTT
CASSTHTGGGTEAFF
>NA|TRBV4-3|NA|15|TRBJ1-2
TGCGCCAGCAGCCAAGATTTTACGCCGGACTATGGCTACACCTTC
CASSQDFTPDYGYTF
>TRBD1|TRBV19|NA|16|TRBJ2-7
TGTGCCAGTAGTACCCAACGGCGGACAGGGGCCCACGAGCAGTACTTC
CASSTQRRTGAHEQYF
>NA|TRBV7-2|NA|13|TRBJ2-5
TGTGCCAGCAGCTTAGGACAGAGGGAGACCCAGTACTTC
CASSLGQRETQYF
>TRBD1|TRBV18|few|14|TRBJ2-7
TGTGCCAGCTCCTACGGACAGGGAGATTACGAGCAGTACTTC
CASSYGQGDYEQYF
>TRBD2|TRBV3-1/TRBV3-2|once|18|TRBJ2-3
TGTGCCAGCGGCACCGGGACTAGCGGGGGGCCTCGCACAGATACGCAGTATTTT
CASGTGTSGGPRTDTQYF
>TRBD2|TRBV4-1|NA|15|TRBJ2-7
TGCGCCAGCAGCCAAGATTGGACTAGCGCCTACGAGCAGTACTTC
CASSQDWTSAYEQYF
>NA|TRBV11-2|once|13|TRBJ1-6
TGTGCCAGCAGAGGATCTGCCGGGTCACCCCTCCACTTT
CASRGSAGSPLHF
>TRBD1|TRBV7-3|few|14|TRBJ2-4
TGTGCCAGCAGCCCGGACAGGGCCAAAAACATTCAGTACTTC
CASSPDRAKNIQYF
>NA|TRBV15|NA|15|TRBJ2-3
TGTGCCACCAGCAGACGCGGGGACGGCACAGATACGCAGTATTTT
CATSRRGDGTDTQYF
>TRBD2|TRBV18|NA|14|TRBJ2-1
TGTGCCAGCTCCTCGGGAGGCTCCTACAATGAGCAGTTCTTC
CASSSGGSYNEQFF
>NA|TRBV7-9|NA|14|TRBJ2-7
TGTGCCAGCAGCTTAGATCTTGACAACTACGAGCAGTACTTC
CASSLDLDNYEQYF
>TRBD2|TRBV7-3|NA|14|TRBJ2-3
TGTGCCAGCAGGCCGACTAGCGGGGGTGGAACGCAGTATTTT
CASRPTSGGGTQYF
>NA|TRBV7-8|NA|13|TRBJ1-6
TGTGCCAGCAGCAGACAGCATAATTCACCCCTCCACTTT
CASSRQHNSPLHF
>NA|TRBV18|NA|15|TRBJ2-3
TGTGCCAGCTCACCGCCTAGCGCCCTTAGAGATACGCAGTATTTT
CASSPPSALRDTQYF
>NA|TRBV2|few|12|TRBJ1-5
TGTGCCAGCAGTGATATCAATCAGCCCCAGCATTTT
CASSDINQPQHF
>TRBD2|TRBV5-1|NA|18|TRBJ2-3
TGCGCCAGCAGCTTGTTCCAGCGGGGGGGCCGTGGCTCAGATACGCAGTATTTT
CASSLFQRGGRGSDTQYF
>TRBD2|TRBV11-2|NA|13|TRBJ2-7
TGTGCCAGCAGCTCCGGGGGGGCCTACGAGCAGTACTTC
CASSSGGAYEQYF
>NA|TRBV20-1|NA|13|TRBJ2-2
TGCAGTGCTAGTGATCAGGAGGCCGGGGAGCTGTTTTTT
CSASDQEAGELFF
>NA|TRBV2|NA|13|TRBJ2-5
TGTGCCAGCAACAGGGAGTTTAGAGAGACCCAGTACTTC
CASNREFRETQYF
>TRBD2|TRBV10-2|NA|14|TRBJ2-1
TGCGCCAGCAACCCCGGGGGGTCCTACAATGAGCAGTTCTTC
CASNPGGSYNEQFF
>TRBD1|TRBV24-1|NA|18|TRBJ2-3
TGTGCCACCAGTGATTTCCTCACAGGGGGTCCCTCCACAGATACGCAGTATTTT
CATSDFLTGGPSTDTQYF
>TRBD1|TRBV7-2|NA|14|TRBJ2-7
TGTGCCAGCAGCTCGGGACAGGGGGTAAGCGAGCAGTACTTC
CASSSGQGVSEQYF
>NA|TRBV21-1|NA|16|TRBJ1-2
TGTGCCAGCAGCAAAGCCTGGACAGCAACTAACTATGGCTACACCTTC
CASSKAWTATNYGYTF
>NA|TRBV9|few|14|TRBJ1-1
TGTGCCAGCATCCCGATTATCCCAGGCACTGAAGCTTTCTTT
CASIPIIPGTEAFF
>NA|TRBV9|NA|15|TRBJ2-7
TGTGCCAGCAGCGTGGATGATACTAGCTCCTACGAGCAGTACTTC
CASSVDDTSSYEQYF
>TRBD1|TRBV4-2|few|16|TRBJ2-7
TGTGCCAGCAGCCAAGTAGGGACAGGGGAACCCTACGAGCAGTACTTC
CASSQVGTGEPYEQYF
>NA|TRBV6-1|NA|17|TRBJ2-3
TGTGCCAGCAGTGAAGGCGCGGGGATGTGGGACACAGATACGCAGTATTTT
CASSEGAGMWDTDTQYF
>NA|TRBV2|NA|12|TRBJ1-2
TGTGCCAGCACAGGGCTGGGCTATGGCTACACCTTC
CASTGLGYGYTF
>NA|TRBV9|NA|13|TRBJ1-1
TGTGCCAGCAGCGTAGTCCAGAACACTGAAGCTTTCTTT
CASSVVQNTEAFF
>TRBD1|TRBV6-5|NA|15|TRBJ1-2
TGTGCCAGCAAGGAACCAAAGACAGGGGGATATGGCTACACCTTC
CASKEPKTGGYGYTF
>TRBD2|TRBV10-2|NA|14|TRBJ2-2
TGCGCCACCGTGACTAGCGGGGGCGCCGGGGAGCTGTTTTTT
CATVTSGGAGELFF
>TRBD1|TRBV9|NA|14|TRBJ1-1
TGTGCCAGCAGCGCGGGACAGGGGGCTACTGAAGCTTTCTTT
CASSAGQGATEAFF
>TRBD2|TRBV27|NA|16|TRBJ2-7
TGTGCCAGCAGTTTATCGAGTCCAGCGGGGGGGCACGAGCAGTACTTC
CASSLSSPAGGHEQYF
>NA|TRBV11-1|NA|16|TRBJ2-5
TGTGCCAGCAGCCCTACCATGGTCGTGACGGGAGAGACCCAGTACTTC
CASSPTMVVTGETQYF
>NA|TRBV7-9|once|14|TRBJ2-5
TGTGCCAGCAGCTTACCGGCCTCAAGCGGGACCCAGTACTTC
CASSLPASSGTQYF
>TRBD1|TRBV3-1/TRBV3-2|NA|15|TRBJ1-2
TGTGCCAGCAGCCAAGATCTGGGACAGGGATTTGGCTACACCTTC
CASSQDLGQGFGYTF
>NA|TRBV9|NA|15|TRBJ1-5
TGTGCCAGCAGCCTAGACGGACAGAGCAATCAGCCCCAGCATTTT
CASSLDGQSNQPQHF
>TRBD1|TRBV6-1|NA|18|TRBJ2-3
TGTGCCAGCAGTGAAACAACGACAATCTCACCCAGGACAGGGGCGCAGTATTTT
CASSETTTISPRTGAQYF
>TRBD2|TRBV10-3|NA|18|TRBJ2-3
TGTGCCATCAGTGAGGGACTAGCGGGGGGGATCGCTGGGAATACGCAGTATTTT
CAISEGLAGGIAGNTQYF